The 30 T cell receptor beta chains below all came from one sample that was sequenced in a study of blood T cell repertoires in COVID-19. Generated by immunoSEQ multiplex PCR, the TCRdb table keeps only in-frame clones and is missing some. The sample comprises about 140,000 clones, 70% to 90% of which are singletons, and 7.5% to 8.5% rests with the top ten. Sequenced: peripheral blood. The receptors here all came from a woman aged 60-75 years with acute or convalescent COVID-19.

The rearrangement joins TRBV28 to TRBJ2-2; 10 bases are shared with TRBD1. Losses at the gene ends were 3 bases for V and 6 bases for J; bases not matched to a gene: 10. The germline V gene has CDR1 MDHEN and CDR2 SYDVKM. CDR3 size: 17 residues. The CDR3 DNA sequence: TGTGCCAGCAGTTTCCTCGGACAGGGGGATTTTTCCGGGGAGCTGTTTTTT. Translation gives CASSFLGQGDFSGELFF.

The rearrangement uses TRBV7-9 and TRBJ1-6; a possible D gene is TRBD1 (6 bases). The germline V gene encodes CDR1 SEHNR and CDR2 FQNEAQ (reference sequence). The CDR3 length is 15 residues. V lost 4 bases and J lost 9, with 16 bases in between. CDR3 in amino acids: CASSSEGVIGSPLHF. The CDR3 bases are TGTGCCAGCAGCTCCGAGGGGGTTATCGGTTCACCCCTCCACTTT. Together with reference TRBV7-9 and TRBJ1-6, the CDR3 gives the full variable domain: DTGVSQNPRHKITKRGQNVTFRCDPISEHNRLYWYRQTLGQGPEFLTYFQNEAQLEKSRLLSDRFSAERPKGSFSTLEIQRTEQGDSAMYLCASSSEGVIGSPLHFGNGTRLTVT.

The CDR3 spells CASGFTGDSSPLHF. The CDR3 nucleotides read TGTGCTAGTGGTTTCACAGGGGATTCTTCACCCCTCCACTTT. The chain carries TRBV12-5 and TRBJ1-6; 7 positions agree with TRBD1. The CDR3 consists of 14 residues. The trim removed 3 bases at V and 9 bases at J, leaving 5 bases unmatched. Germline CDR1 reads LGHNT; CDR2 reads FRNRAP.

This clone occurred once. The J gene is TRBJ2-5, the V gene TRBV2, with 13 bases matching TRBD2. CDR1 is SNHLY and CDR2 is FYNNEI in the germline V gene. The CDR3 has 15 residues. V dropped 6 bases and J dropped 5; count of bases not matched to a gene: 6. CDR3 sequence reads: CASSKLAGGQETQYF. In nucleotides, the CDR3 is TGTGCCAGCAGCAAACTAGCGGGGGGGCAGGAGACCCAGTACTTC.

The V and J genes are TRBV5-1 and TRBJ2-2; a weak D match, TRBD2 (5 bases). The CDR3 spans 14 residues. Looked up from germline, CDR1 is SGHRS and CDR2 is YFSETQ. V was shortened by 7 bases and J by 0 bases, with 10 bases between the two germline ends. The CDR3 nucleotides read TGCGCCAGCTCGCCTAGCTCGAACACCGGGGAGCTGTTTTTT. It specifies CASSPSSNTGELFF.

This chain links TRBV15 with TRBJ2-3; TRBD2 agrees at 12 bases. CDR3 length: 20 residues. V was clipped by 0 bases and J by 2 bases; unmatched bases: 12. Per the germline V gene, CDR1 is LNHNV and CDR2 is YYDKDF (reference sequence). This CDR3 is CATSREALAGGRLVTDTQYF. CDR3 DNA sequence: TGTGCCACCAGCAGAGAGGCCCTAGCGGGGGGGCGACTAGTCACAGATACGCAGTATTTT.

Only one count was recorded for this clone. The V call is TRBV4-1, the J call TRBJ1-6; D unresolved. Per the germline V gene, CDR1 is MGHRA and CDR2 is YSYEKL. V shed 7 bases and J shed 6 bases, with 19 bases lying between them. The CDR3 runs to 16 residues. CDR3 nucleotides: TGCGCCAGCACCCCAAGAGGAGGGCCAGTTAATTCACCCCTCCACTTT. Encoded protein: CASTPRGGPVNSPLHF.

The V and J genes are TRBV7-8 and TRBJ1-2; D uncertain. Trimming took 5 bases from V and 4 from J, leaving 8 bases between them. The CDR3 consists of 12 residues. The germline V gene encodes CDR1 SGHVS and CDR2 FQNEAQ. The CDR3 is CASSLRTYGYTF. CDR3 DNA: TGTGCCAGCAGCCTCAGAACCTATGGCTACACCTTC.

The chain recombines TRBV5-1 with TRBJ2-2, with TRBD1 identical over 8 bases. The CDR3 consists of 15 residues. In germline, CDR1 is SGHRS, CDR2 YFSETQ. With V trimmed by 4 bases and J by 6 bases, 8 bases remained unmatched. The DNA of the CDR3 is TGCGCCAGCAGCGCGGACAGGGCGGCGTCCGGGGAGCTGTTTTTT. Its protein is CASSADRAASGELFF.

V and J are TRBV7-6 and TRBJ2-7; D gene uncertain. With 5 bases removed from V and 2 bases from J, the gap between germline ends came to 10 bases. The CDR3 is 13 amino acids. Germline CDR1 reads SGHVS; CDR2 reads FNYEAQ. CDR3 protein: CASSPSATYEQYF. CDR3 nucleotides: TGTGCCAGCAGCCCAAGTGCTACCTACGAGCAGTACTTC.

V usage is TRBV30 and J usage is TRBJ1-5; D might be TRBD1 (5 bases). The CDR3 consists of 15 residues. Trimming removed 1 base from V and 5 bases from J, with 15 bases in between. From germline, CDR1 is GTSNPN and CDR2 SVGIG (reference sequence). The CDR3: CAWSAHLGGDQPQHF. DNA of the CDR3: TGTGCCTGGAGTGCCCACCTCGGGGGAGATCAGCCCCAGCATTTT.

Written as DNA, the CDR3 is TGTGCCAGCAGGCCAGGAAATAGCAATCAGCCCCAGCATTTT. This codes for CASRPGNSNQPQHF. This chain joins TRBV28 and TRBJ1-5; the D is unclear. The germline gives CDR1 MDHEN, CDR2 SYDVKM. Trimming took off 6 bases at V and 0 bases at J, with 9 bases between the two ends. This CDR3 comprises 14 residues.

The chain combines TRBV9 with TRBJ1-4; 8 nucleotides line up with TRBD1. Germline V gene data show CDR1 as SGDLS and CDR2 as YYNGEE. This CDR3 is built from 15 residues. With V trimmed by 0 bases and J by 2 bases, 0 bases remained unmatched. DNA for the CDR3: TGTGCCAGCAGCGTAGGGACAGGGACTAATGAAAAACTGTTTTTT. Translating gives CASSVGTGTNEKLFF.

This clone was seen more than once but under ten times. The chain joins TRBV2 to TRBJ1-4; TRBD1 agrees at 8 bases. V dropped 4 bases and J dropped 8; count of bases not matched to a gene: 9. This CDR3 contains 15 residues. Germline V lookup: CDR1 SNHLY, CDR2 FYNNEI. The CDR3 coding sequence is TGTGCCAGCAGTGGACGGACAGGGAAGGGAGAAAAACTGTTTTTT. This translates into CASSGRTGKGEKLFF.

On this clone: Mismatch with germline at one junction end may stem from a read error. J is TRBJ2-5 and V is TRBV5-1; D is uncertain. CDR1 is SGHRS, CDR2 YFSETQ, per germline. The CDR3 sequence is 14 residues long. The CDR3 reads CASSLSWRQGTQYF. The CDR3 DNA reads TGCGCCAGCAGCTTAAGTTGGCGGCAAGGGACCCAGTACTTC.

CDR3 nucleotide sequence: TGTGCCAGCAGCGCCAGCAGCGCGGGTCGGCAAGAGACCCAGTACTTC. The encoded protein is CASSASSAGRQETQYF. The rearrangement uses TRBV9 and TRBJ2-5; TRBD2 might be the D (5 bases). The V gene's germline CDR1 is SGDLS and CDR2 YYNGEE. V lost 3 bases and J lost 2, with 17 bases in between. The CDR3 runs 16 residues. The complete variable domain, with remaining parts taken from reference TRBV9 and TRBJ2-5, reads DSGVTQTPKHLITATGQRVTLRCSPRSGDLSVYWYQQSLDQGLQFLIQYYNGEERAKGNILERFSAQQFPDLHSELNLSSLELGDSALYFCASSASSAGRQETQYFGPGTRLLVL.

The chain links TRBV28 to TRBJ1-1; the D is unclear. V dropped 11 bases and J dropped 0 bases, with 19 bases sitting between them. Germline loops: CDR1 MDHEN, CDR2 SYDVKM. The CDR3 has 15 residues. CDR3 sequence (DNA): TGTGCCTCCAAACAACTGGGAGGAATGAACACTGAAGCTTTCTTT. As protein: CASKQLGGMNTEAFF.

The DNA of the CDR3 is TGTGCCAGCAGCCAAGAGGGACACCTCAGAACCTACGAGCAGTACTTC. Residues: CASSQEGHLRTYEQYF. The chain carries TRBV4-2 and TRBJ2-7; weak D call: TRBD1 (6 bases). The CDR3 length is 16 residues. Trimming left V 0 bases short and J 2 bases short, with 14 bases between. CDR1 and CDR2 from the germline V gene are LGHNA and YNFKEQ.

This clone was seen a single time. V gene TRBV3-1 (or the pseudogene TRBV3-2) combines with J gene TRBJ1-5; D might be TRBD1 (5 bases). The CDR3 runs 15 residues. With 3 bases removed from V and 1 base from J, the gap between germline ends came to 10 bases. From germline, CDR1 is LGHDT and CDR2 YNNKEL (reference sequence). The CDR3 coding sequence is TGTGCCAGCAGCCAGGGGGGTACCAGCAATCAGCCCCAGCATTTT. Its translation: CASSQGGTSNQPQHF.

The rearrangement joins TRBV27 to TRBJ2-2; 11 nucleotides line up with TRBD1. The CDR3 is made up of 17 amino acids. After removal of 4 bases from V and 6 bases from J, the junction contained 10 bases not matched to a gene. Germline-derived CDR1 and CDR2 are MNHEY and SMNVEV (reference sequence). CDR3 sequence (DNA): TGTGCCAGCAGTTCCCACTCGGACAGGGGGCTTCCCGGGGAGCTGTTTTTT. This gives the protein CASSSHSDRGLPGELFF.

The chain is built from TRBV9 and TRBJ2-3, with D tentatively TRBD1 (6 bases). The CDR3 loop spans 15 amino acids. Trimming left V 0 bases short and J 1 base short, with 9 bases between. Germline V gene data show CDR1 as SGDLS and CDR2 as YYNGEE. The CDR3 spells CASSVASGGTDTQYF. CDR3 DNA: TGTGCCAGCAGCGTAGCTTCAGGGGGCACAGATACGCAGTATTTT.

J is TRBJ1-6 and V is TRBV11-3; 11 nucleotides line up with TRBD1. Germline V gene sequence: CDR1 SGHNT, CDR2 YENEEA. This CDR3 has 16 residues. Trimming at V came to 3 bases and at J to 6 bases, leaving 4 bases not matched to a gene. CDR3 nucleotide sequence: TGTGCCAGCAGCTTGGGGGGGACAGGGGGTAATTCACCCCTCCACTTT. Its protein product is CASSLGGTGGNSPLHF.

The rearrangement links TRBV19 to TRBJ2-1; 8 bases map to TRBD1. The length of the CDR3 is 15 residues. The V and J ends lost 3 bases and 5 bases, in that order; junction bases with no gene match: 6. Germline V CDR1 and CDR2: LNHDA, SQIVND (reference sequence). DNA for the CDR3: TGTGCCAGTAGTATTGGAGACAGGGGCCACAATGAGCAGTTCTTC. It codes for CASSIGDRGHNEQFF. Based on the CDR3 plus reference TRBV19 and TRBJ2-1, the full variable domain is DGGITQSPKYLFRKEGQNVTLSCEQNLNHDAMYWYRQDPGQGLRLIYYSQIVNDFQKGDIAEGYSVSREKKESFPLTVTSAQKNPTAFYLCASSIGDRGHNEQFFGPGTRLTVL.

This chain uses TRBV30 with TRBJ1-5; 10 nucleotides agree with TRBD1. CDR1 and CDR2 (germline): GTSNPN, SVGIG (reference sequence). V dropped 2 bases and J dropped 1; count of bases not matched to a gene: 8. The CDR3 is 17 residues long. The CDR3 DNA follows: TGTGCCTGGAGTCGAGGCAGGGACAGGGGAAGCAATCAGCCCCAGCATTTT. It is translated as CAWSRGRDRGSNQPQHF. Drawing the rest from reference TRBV30 and TRBJ1-5, the complete variable domain is SQTIHQWPATLVQPVGSPLSLECTVEGTSNPNLYWYRQAAGRGLQLLFYSVGIGQISSEVPQNLSASRPQDRQFILSSKKLLLSDSGFYLCAWSRGRDRGSNQPQHFGDGTRLSIL.

This clone was seen once. The V gene is TRBV19, the J gene TRBJ2-1; 8 nucleotides line up with TRBD2. CDR1 is LNHDA, CDR2 SQIVND, per germline (reference sequence). The CDR3 consists of 15 residues. With 4 bases clipped from V and 4 bases from J, the junction kept 6 bases outside the gene matches. In nucleotides, the CDR3 is TGTGCCAGTAGTAAGATGGGGACTAGTTACAATGAGCAGTTCTTC. It codes for CASSKMGTSYNEQFF.

The chain recombines TRBV19 with TRBJ1-2, with D tentatively TRBD1 (5 bases). The CDR3 contains 14 residues. V was cut by 6 bases and J by 4 bases, with 15 bases left in between. Germline CDR1 reads LNHDA; CDR2 reads SQIVND (reference sequence). The CDR3 loop is CASRMAGPIYGYTF. CDR3 DNA sequence: TGTGCCAGTAGGATGGCGGGACCGATCTATGGCTACACCTTC.

The rearrangement uses TRBV6-5 and TRBJ1-1; D is undetermined. Germline CDR1 reads MNHEY; CDR2 reads SVGAGI. The CDR3 is 13 amino acids. Deletions cut 6 bases from V and 1 base from J, with 9 bases between. CDR3 sequence: CASSQNRNTEAFF. CDR3 DNA: TGTGCCAGCAGCCAAAACAGGAACACTGAAGCTTTCTTT.

The chain links TRBV28 to TRBJ1-5; maybe TRBD1 (6 bases). The germline V and J ends were trimmed by 6 bases and 0 bases, with 12 bases remaining between them. CDR1 is MDHEN and CDR2 is SYDVKM in the germline V gene. CDR3 size: 15 residues. CDR3 coding DNA: TGTGCCAGCAGGATAGACAGGTATAGCAATCAGCCCCAGCATTTT. It is translated as CASRIDRYSNQPQHF.

The chain recombines TRBV4-2 with TRBJ2-7; D might be TRBD2 (6 bases). This CDR3 region has 16 residues. The germline gives CDR1 LGHNA, CDR2 YNFKEQ. Trimming shortened V by 1 base and J by 0 bases, and 13 bases separated the two germline ends. The CDR3 loop reads CASSQAEGRNSYEQYF. The CDR3 DNA follows: TGTGCCAGCAGCCAAGCGGAGGGCAGAAACTCCTACGAGCAGTACTTC.

This chain uses TRBV5-4 with TRBJ2-7, with 7 positions matching TRBD2. After removal of 2 bases from V and 7 bases from J, the junction contained 12 bases not matched to a gene. CDR3 length equals 15 residues. The V gene's germline CDR1 is SGHNT and CDR2 YYREEE (reference sequence). DNA for the CDR3: TGTGCCAGCAGCTTCGCGGCGGGGGAGAATGTGGAGCAGTACTTC. It specifies CASSFAAGENVEQYF.